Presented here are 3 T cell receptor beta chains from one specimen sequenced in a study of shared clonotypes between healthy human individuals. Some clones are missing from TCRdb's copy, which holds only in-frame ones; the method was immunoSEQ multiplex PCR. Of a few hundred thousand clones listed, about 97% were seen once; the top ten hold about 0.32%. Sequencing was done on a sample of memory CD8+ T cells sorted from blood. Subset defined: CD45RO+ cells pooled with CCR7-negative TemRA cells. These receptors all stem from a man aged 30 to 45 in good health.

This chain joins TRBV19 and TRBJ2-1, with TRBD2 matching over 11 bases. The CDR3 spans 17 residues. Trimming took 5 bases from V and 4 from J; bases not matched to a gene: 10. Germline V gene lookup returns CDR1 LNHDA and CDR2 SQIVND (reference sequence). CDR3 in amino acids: CASSRSTGTSGYNEQFF. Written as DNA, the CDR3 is TGTGCCAGTAGTCGAAGTACCGGGACTAGCGGTTACAATGAGCAGTTCTTC.

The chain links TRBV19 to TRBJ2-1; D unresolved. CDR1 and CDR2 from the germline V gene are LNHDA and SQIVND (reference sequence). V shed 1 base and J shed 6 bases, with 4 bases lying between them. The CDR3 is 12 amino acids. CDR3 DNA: TGTGCCAGTAGTATAGCGGGCAATGAGCAGTTCTTC. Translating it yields CASSIAGNEQFF.

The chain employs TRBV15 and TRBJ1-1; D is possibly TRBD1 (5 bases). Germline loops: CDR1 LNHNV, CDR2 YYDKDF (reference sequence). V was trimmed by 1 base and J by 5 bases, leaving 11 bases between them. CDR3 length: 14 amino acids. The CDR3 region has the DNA TGTGCCACCAGCAGAGGGGGCTGGGGTACTGAAGCTTTCTTT. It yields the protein CATSRGGWGTEAFF.